This is a list of T cell receptor beta chains from one sample in a study of blood T cell repertoires in COVID-19. Measured with immunoSEQ multiplex PCR; TCRdb has only the in-frame clones, and not every one. The repertoire holds 110,000 to 150,000 clones, with over 70% as singletons. The sequenced material came from peripheral blood. Every receptor here comes from a man between 50 and 59 years old with active or convalescent COVID-19. The CDR3 runs from the conserved cysteine through the conserved F or W. A D gene is named only where the DNA matches it firmly. Rows give clone size only sometimes, using once, few, many, or a class for an expanded clone.

clone size | J gene | D gene | V gene | CDR3 length | CDR3 protein | CDR3 DNA
. | TRBJ2-3 | . | TRBV6-1 | 14 | CASSERMTVDTQYF | TGTGCCAGCAGTGAACGGATGACAGTAGATACGCAGTATTTT
. | TRBJ2-7 | TRBD1 | TRBV23-1 | 18 | CASSQSKGQGPEPLEQYF | TGCGCCAGCAGTCAATCGAAAGGACAGGGGCCCGAACCCCTCGAGCAGTACTTC
. | TRBJ1-1 | TRBD1 | TRBV5-1 | 15 | CASSNGQGGVTEAFF | TGCGCCAGCAGCAACGGACAGGGGGGAGTTACTGAAGCTTTCTTT
. | TRBJ1-4 | . | TRBV21-1 | 15 | CASSPMGRAFEKLFF | TGTGCCAGCAGCCCGATGGGCAGGGCTTTTGAAAAACTGTTTTTT
few | TRBJ1-4 | . | TRBV11-2 | 14 | CASSLGLQGEKLFF | TGTGCCAGCAGCTTAGGTCTCCAGGGCGAAAAACTGTTTTTT
. | TRBJ1-4 | TRBD1 | TRBV10-3 | 13 | CAIRPQGAEKLFF | TGTGCCATCAGACCCCAGGGGGCTGAAAAACTGTTTTTT
. | TRBJ2-5 | . | TRBV3-1/TRBV3-2 | 13 | CASSQGGLGTQYF | TGTGCCAGCAGCCAAGGGGGCTTAGGGACCCAGTACTTC
once | TRBJ2-1 | TRBD2 | TRBV7-6 | 16 | CASSPLAGVNYNEQFF | TGTGCCAGCAGCCCATTAGCGGGAGTGAACTACAATGAGCAGTTCTTC
. | TRBJ2-7 | . | TRBV7-8 | 11 | CASSLKNEQYF | TGTGCCAGCAGCCTAAAAAACGAGCAGTACTTC
. | TRBJ2-7 | . | TRBV5-4 | 14 | CASSLGLISYEQYF | TGTGCCAGCAGCTTGGGACTGATCTCCTACGAGCAGTACTTC
few | TRBJ2-1 | . | TRBV2 | 14 | CASTDSSSYNEQFF | TGTGCCAGTACGGACTCGAGCTCCTACAATGAGCAGTTCTTC
. | TRBJ2-1 | TRBD2 | TRBV29-1 | 17 | CSVDEVVSGSSLNEQFF | TGCAGCGTTGACGAGGTGGTCAGCGGGAGTTCCTTAAATGAGCAGTTCTTC
. | TRBJ2-3 | . | TRBV11-3 | 16 | CASSFMGGGSTDTQYF | TGTGCCAGCAGCTTCATGGGAGGGGGAAGCACAGATACGCAGTATTTT
. | TRBJ2-4 | . | TRBV28 | 13 | CASSPDWENIQYF | TGTGCCAGCAGCCCTGACTGGGAAAACATTCAGTACTTC
. | TRBJ2-6 | TRBD1 | TRBV9 | 15 | CASRPDRGGANVLTF | TGTGCCAGCAGGCCGGACAGGGGTGGGGCCAACGTCCTGACTTTC
. | TRBJ2-5 | TRBD2 | TRBV7-8 | 17 | CASSLAKLAGVGETQYF | TGTGCCAGCAGCTTAGCGAAACTAGCGGGAGTAGGAGAGACCCAGTACTTC
. | TRBJ2-7 | . | TRBV19 | 13 | CASSIQVTYEQYF | TGTGCCAGTAGTATACAGGTAACCTACGAGCAGTACTTC
. | TRBJ2-1 | . | TRBV5-1 | 15 | CASSLGGSSYNEQFF | TGCGCCAGCAGCTTGGGAGGGAGCTCCTACAATGAGCAGTTCTTC
. | TRBJ2-1 | TRBD2 | TRBV24-1 | 17 | CATSDPSGRGAYNEQFF | TGTGCCACCAGTGATCCGAGCGGGAGAGGGGCCTACAATGAGCAGTTCTTC
. | TRBJ2-5 | . | TRBV7-2 | 16 | CASSLGLRRLEETQYF | TGTGCCAGCAGCTTAGGGTTGCGGCGACTTGAGGAGACCCAGTACTTC
few | TRBJ2-7 | TRBD1 | TRBV7-9 | 15 | CASSLGTGGTYEQYF | TGTGCCAGCAGCTTAGGGACAGGGGGAACCTACGAGCAGTACTTC
few | TRBJ1-4 | . | TRBV30 | 14 | CAWSVWGVNEKLFF | TGTGCCTGGAGTGTATGGGGGGTTAATGAAAAACTGTTTTTT
. | TRBJ2-2 | . | TRBV6-1 | 14 | CASSEVGSTGELFF | TGTGCCAGCAGTGAAGTCGGGAGCACCGGGGAGCTGTTTTTT
. | TRBJ2-2 | . | TRBV4-1 | 15 | CASSPPPLNTGELFF | TGCGCCAGCAGCCCTCCCCCGTTGAACACCGGGGAGCTGTTTTTT
. | TRBJ2-7 | TRBD1 | TRBV10-3 | 14 | CAITSGQNNYEQYF | TGTGCCATCACTTCGGGACAGAACAACTACGAGCAGTACTTC
. | TRBJ2-7 | . | TRBV20-1 | 11 | CSARDRGEQYF | TGCAGTGCTAGAGACCGGGGCGAGCAGTACTTC